The T cell receptor beta chain under discussion was sequenced for a study of T-cell memory formation after mild COVID-19. TCRdb analysed the 5' RACE reads with MiXCR anew, one entry per CDR3 protein. Of hundreds of thousands of distinct CDR3 sequences listed, around a quarter were seen once; the top ten hold about 12%. V lost 6 bases and J lost 4, with 17 bases in between. Per the germline V gene, CDR1 is DFQATT and CDR2 is SNEGSKA (reference sequence). This CDR3 has 14 residues. The sequence was collected from an adult woman who had mild COVID-19 (a few samples of this study predate the infection). Cell type and time point are not known. The source material was PBMCs or a T cell subset sorted from them (not recorded which). The rearrangement links TRBV20-1 to TRBJ2-3; possible D gene TRBD2, 7 bases. The CDR3 sequence: CSAERGAVPDTQYF. CDR3 bases: TGCAGTGCGGAACGGGGGGCCGTCCCAGATACGCAGTATTTT.